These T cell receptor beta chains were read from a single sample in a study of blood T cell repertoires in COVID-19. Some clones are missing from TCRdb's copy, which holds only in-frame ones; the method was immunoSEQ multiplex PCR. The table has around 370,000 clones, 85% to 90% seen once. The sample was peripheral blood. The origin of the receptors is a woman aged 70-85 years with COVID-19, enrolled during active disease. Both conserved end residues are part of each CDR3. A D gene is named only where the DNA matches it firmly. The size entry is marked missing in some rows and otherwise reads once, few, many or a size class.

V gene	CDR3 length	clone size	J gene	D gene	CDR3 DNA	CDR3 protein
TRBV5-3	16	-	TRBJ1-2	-	TGTGCCCCCAGAGCCCCCCGTTTGGAGCCCGGGGGGGGCTACACCTTC	CAPRAPRLEPGGGYTF
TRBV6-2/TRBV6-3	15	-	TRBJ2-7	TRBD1	TGTGCCAGCAGTGAGACAGGGGGTTTGGACTACGAGCAGTACTTC	CASSETGGLDYEQYF
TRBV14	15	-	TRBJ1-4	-	TGTGCCAGCAGCCCTGGCGCGGGAACTAATGAAAAACTGTTTTTT	CASSPGAGTNEKLFF
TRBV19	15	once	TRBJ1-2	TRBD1	TGTGCCAGTAGTATTAGGGACAGCACTAACTATGGCTACACCTTC	CASSIRDSTNYGYTF
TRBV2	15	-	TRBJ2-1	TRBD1	TGTGCCAGCAGTGAAGAAGGCGGACAGGAAAGACAGCAGTTCTTC	CASSEEGGQERQQFF
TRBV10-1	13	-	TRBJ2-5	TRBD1	TGCGCCAGCAGCCGGGACAGTAAAGAGACCCAGTACTTC	CASSRDSKETQYF
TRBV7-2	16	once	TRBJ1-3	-	TGTGCCAGCAGCTTAGTACCGGCGGACTCTGGAAACACCATATATTTT	CASSLVPADSGNTIYF
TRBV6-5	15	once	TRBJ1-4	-	TGTGCCAGCAGTTACGTTCGAGGTGGAAGTGAAAAACTGTTTTTT	CASSYVRGGSEKLFF
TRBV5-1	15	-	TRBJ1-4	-	TGCGCCAGCAGCGCAGGGCTCTCAACTAATGAAAAACTGTTTTTT	CASSAGLSTNEKLFF
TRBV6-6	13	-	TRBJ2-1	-	TGTGCCAGCAGTTGGAGCACCTCAAATGAGCAGTTCTTC	CASSWSTSNEQFF
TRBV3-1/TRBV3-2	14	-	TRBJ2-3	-	TGTGCCAGCAGCCTCAGGGTGGGCACAGATACGCAGTATTTT	CASSLRVGTDTQYF